This TCR beta chain was recorded in a study of cytomegalovirus exposure and HLA in healthy donors. In the PCR, 60 Vbeta and 13 Jbeta primers were used. Assay: immunoSEQ multiplex PCR; the TCRdb copy retains only in-frame clones and omits some. The table has more than 95,000 clones, approximately 66% seen once. V was clipped by 7 bases and J by 2 bases; unmatched bases: 6. The CDR3 is 14 residues long. CDR1 and CDR2 (germline): SGHRS, YFSETQ. This clonotype was obtained from a woman in her fifties or sixties in good health and CMV-seronegative. The rearrangement joins TRBV5-1 to TRBJ2-5; 9 bases fit TRBD2. Sequenced sample: PBMCs. The CDR3 loop reads CASCATSGQETQYF. As DNA, the CDR3 is TGCGCCAGCTGCGCGACTAGCGGACAAGAGACCCAGTACTTC.